Presented here are 16 T cell receptor beta chains from one specimen sequenced in a study of cytomegalovirus exposure and HLA in healthy donors. The table came from immunoSEQ multiplex PCR; TCRdb's copy has only in-frame clones and leaves some out. The table lists 150,000 to 180,000 clones, less than 90% of them singletons. The sequenced sample was PBMCs. These receptor sequences come from a man younger than 35 in good health and CMV-seropositive.

The CDR3 DNA sequence: TGTGCCACCAGCAGATGGGGGGGTACTAACACCGGGGAGCTGTTTTTT. Protein product: CATSRWGGTNTGELFF. The gene calls are TRBV15 and TRBJ2-2; 7 nucleotides align to TRBD2. The CDR3 has 16 amino acids. The germline V gene encodes CDR1 LNHNV and CDR2 YYDKDF (reference sequence). Trimming cost V 2 bases and J 2 bases; bases outside gene matches: 5.

This rearrangement joins TRBV7-3 to TRBJ2-7; D is perhaps TRBD2 (7 bases). Germline V gene data show CDR1 as SGHTA and CDR2 as FQGTGA. CDR3 length: 15 residues. The V and J ends lost 1 base and 2 bases respectively, with 12 bases between them. The CDR3 nucleotides are TGTGCCAGCAGCTTAAATCCGGGGGGCCCCTACGAGCAGTACTTC. Residues: CASSLNPGGPYEQYF.

The rearrangement uses TRBV6-4 and TRBJ2-3; tentatively, D is TRBD1 (6 bases). The V end was cut by 3 bases, the J end by 2 bases, with 15 bases between. The germline V gene has CDR1 MRHNA and CDR2 SNTAGT. The CDR3 has 16 residues. The CDR3 here is CASSECGGSYTDTQYF. For the CDR3, the DNA is TGTGCCAGCAGTGAATGTGGGGGCAGCTACACAGATACGCAGTATTTT.

This clone showed up just a few times. J is TRBJ2-7 and V is TRBV7-2; the D is unclear. The CDR3 has 12 residues. Germline V gene lookup returns CDR1 SGHTA and CDR2 FQGNSA. V was trimmed by 5 bases and J by 5 bases, leaving 10 bases between them. The CDR3 DNA is TGTGCCAGCAGCCGCCGAGTCCACGAGCAGTACTTC. Protein: CASSRRVHEQYF.

The chain is built from TRBV9 and TRBJ1-2; unclear D gene. This CDR3 comprises 15 residues. Germline CDR1 and CDR2: SGDLS and YYNGEE. The V gene lost 0 bases and the J gene lost 3 bases, with 12 bases spanning the gap. CDR3 protein: CASSVVPQVDYGYTF. CDR3 in DNA: TGTGCCAGCAGCGTAGTCCCCCAGGTGGACTATGGCTACACCTTC.

The V and J genes are TRBV5-4 and TRBJ1-2, with D maybe TRBD1 (6 bases). The CDR3 loop spans 14 amino acids. V was trimmed by 2 bases and J by 3 bases, leaving 11 bases between them. Germline CDR1 and CDR2: SGHNT and YYREEE (reference sequence). The CDR3 protein is CASSFLQGDYGYTF. Here the CDR3 DNA reads TGTGCCAGCAGCTTTCTACAGGGAGACTATGGCTACACCTTC.

The chain employs TRBV18 and TRBJ1-5; D is unclear. Per germline, CDR1 KGHSH and CDR2 LQKENI. V was cut by 1 base and J by 1 base, with 8 bases left in between. CDR3 length: 15 amino acids. CDR3 sequence reads: CASSPLSGSNQPQHF. The CDR3 DNA is TGTGCCAGCTCACCACTTTCGGGAAGCAATCAGCCCCAGCATTTT.

CDR3 DNA: TGCGCCAGCAGCTTAACTAGCGGTCAAGGGAATGAGCAGTTCTTC. It is translated as CASSLTSGQGNEQFF. The chain employs TRBV5-1 and TRBJ2-1, with 8 bases identical to TRBD2. The CDR3 loop spans 15 amino acids. Germline V gene sequence: CDR1 SGHRS, CDR2 YFSETQ. V was clipped by 2 bases and J by 7 bases; unmatched bases: 8.

This chain links TRBV4-3 with TRBJ2-1; weak D call: TRBD2 (5 bases). This CDR3 is built from 17 residues. V was shortened by 0 bases and J by 4 bases, with 16 bases between the two germline ends. Germline V gene lookup returns CDR1 LGHNA and CDR2 YSLEER. This CDR3 is CASSQDLGGSLYNEQFF. The CDR3 coding sequence is TGCGCCAGCAGCCAAGATCTTGGTGGGAGTCTTTACAATGAGCAGTTCTTC.

As DNA, the CDR3 is TGTGCCAGCACAGGACAGGCCTACGAGCAGTACTTC. Translation gives CASTGQAYEQYF. The V gene is TRBV6-5, the J gene TRBJ2-7; 7 bases are a match to TRBD1. The CDR3 length is 12 residues. V was pared by 7 bases and J by 2 bases, with 2 bases of the junction left unmatched. Germline loops: CDR1 MNHEY, CDR2 SVGAGI.

The V and J genes are TRBV19 and TRBJ1-1, with D possibly being TRBD1 (6 bases). Germline V gene data show CDR1 as LNHDA and CDR2 as SQIVND (reference sequence). V was cut by 6 bases and J by 1 base, with 15 bases left in between. The CDR3 loop spans 15 amino acids. CDR3 protein: CASSPRGAKNTEAFF. The CDR3 DNA is TGTGCCAGTAGCCCTCGGGGGGCCAAGAACACTGAAGCTTTCTTT.

The chain carries TRBV6-5 and TRBJ2-3; 9 nucleotides match TRBD2. Germline V CDR1 and CDR2: MNHEY, SVGAGI. The J segment lost 1 base and the V segment lost 9 bases, leaving 8 bases of the junction unmatched. The CDR3 contains 15 residues. The CDR3 region has the DNA TGTGCCAGTCGTATCCTAGCGGGACGCACAGATACGCAGTATTTT. It is translated as CASRILAGRTDTQYF.

The chain carries TRBV4-3 and TRBJ2-7; D gene unclear. Germline V lookup: CDR1 LGHNA, CDR2 YSLEER. The CDR3 loop spans 15 amino acids. V was cut by 0 bases and J by 3 bases, with 12 bases left in between. The CDR3 nucleotides are TGCGCCAGCAGCCAAGATAACAGCCTACTCTACGAGCAGTACTTC. Translating it yields CASSQDNSLLYEQYF.

The count of this clone is one. The J gene is TRBJ2-5, the V gene TRBV6-5, with D possibly matching TRBD2 (5 bases). Between the trimmed V and J ends, which lost 2 bases and 5 bases, there was a span of 12 bases. The CDR3 length is 14 residues. Per germline, CDR1 MNHEY and CDR2 SVGAGI. This chain's CDR3 is CASSYRTARETQYF. The CDR3 nucleotides read TGTGCCAGCAGTTACAGGACTGCCCGGGAGACCCAGTACTTC.

The genes are TRBV6-1 and TRBJ2-3, with 11 positions matching TRBD2. V was pared by 7 bases and J by 6 bases, with 9 bases of the junction left unmatched. Per the germline V gene, CDR1 is MNHNS and CDR2 is SASEGT. The CDR3 has 15 residues. The CDR3 sequence is CASTPGLAGSDTQYF. CDR3 coding DNA: TGTGCCAGCACCCCCGGACTAGCGGGTTCGGATACGCAGTATTTT.

This clone has a single count. The rearrangement joins TRBV7-3 to TRBJ2-2; D not resolved. V was cut by 7 bases and J by 4 bases, with 13 bases left in between. Looked up from germline, CDR1 is SGHTA and CDR2 is FQGTGA. The CDR3 is 14 residues long. The CDR3 sequence: CASTPGPSTGELFF. CDR3 in DNA: TGTGCCAGCACCCCGGGTCCCAGCACCGGGGAGCTGTTTTTT.